These 23 T cell receptor beta chains were sequenced from one sample in a study of blood T cells in healthy people across ages. A second 7 to 11 cycle PCR used barcoded and J-beta primers. MiXCR was run by TCRdb on the 5' RACE reads, yielding one entry per CDR3 protein. The profile shows more than 1,000,000 distinct CDR3 sequences, 25% of them singletons. The same sample was also studied in work on T cells of mothers and their children.

What was sequenced was blood. These receptors were collected from a girl aged 2 to 9 in good health.

This clonotype was observed many times. This chain joins TRBV7-3 and TRBJ2-3; 12 positions agree with TRBD2. The germline CDR1 and CDR2 sequences are SGHTA and FQGTGA. V dropped 5 bases and J dropped 5; count of bases not matched to a gene: 5. There are 15 residues in the CDR3. The CDR3 DNA is TGTGCCAGCAGCCGGACTAGCGGGGTCATAGATACGCAGTATTTT. Its translation: CASSRTSGVIDTQYF.

Only a few counts were recorded for this clonotype. CDR3 protein: CASSPSAYNSPLHF. The CDR3 coding sequence is TGTGCCAGCAGCCCTAGTGCTTATAATTCACCCCTCCACTTT. The V and J genes are TRBV9 and TRBJ1-6; D unresolved. The V gene's germline CDR1 is SGDLS and CDR2 YYNGEE. This CDR3 has 14 amino acids. V lost 4 bases and J 4 bases, leaving 9 bases between the germline ends.

Only a few counts were recorded for this clonotype. V gene TRBV7-2 combines with J gene TRBJ2-3, with 14 positions matching TRBD2. The length of the CDR3 is 16 residues. Germline-derived CDR1 and CDR2 are SGHTA and FQGNSA. With V trimmed by 5 bases and J by 5 bases, 6 bases remained unmatched. For the CDR3, the DNA is TGTGCCAGCAGCCAGACTAGCGGGGGGGCCGGAGATACGCAGTATTTT. Translating gives CASSQTSGGAGDTQYF.

For this clonotype: This may come from a read error, since a much larger clone is one base off. The genes are TRBV5-1 and TRBJ2-2, with D maybe TRBD1 (6 bases). V lost 5 bases and J lost 10, with 15 bases in between. The germline CDR1 and CDR2 sequences are SGHRS and YFSETQ. This CDR3 is built from 13 residues. CDR3 sequence: CASREEGVEELFF. CDR3 coding DNA: TGCGCCAGCAGAGAAGAGGGGGTCGAGGAGCTGTTTTTT.

This clonotype came up a few times. CDR3 nucleotides: TGTGCCAGCAGCTCCCCTTTTGGGGGTAGCACAGATACGCAGTATTTT. This codes for CASSSPFGGSTDTQYF. The rearrangement joins TRBV7-8 to TRBJ2-3; D is tentatively TRBD1 or TRBD2 (5 bases each). The V end was cut by 4 bases, the J end by 0 bases, with 14 bases between. The CDR3 sequence is 16 residues long. Germline V gene lookup returns CDR1 SGHVS and CDR2 FQNEAQ.

The gene calls are TRBV4-3 and TRBJ2-1, with D unclear. The J call is uncertain, as TRBJ2-7 better fits the DNA end. The V gene's germline CDR1 is LGHNA and CDR2 YSLEER. The CDR3 runs 16 residues. The CDR3 DNA is TGCGCCAGCAGCCGCTCTCGGATTACCGCAAATGGCGAGCAGTACTTC. Encoded protein: CASSRSRITANGEQYF.

The J gene is TRBJ2-5, the V gene TRBV6-5; TRBD2 matches 11 bases. Per the germline V gene, CDR1 is MNHEY and CDR2 is SVGAGI. The CDR3 sequence is 14 residues long. V was pared by 2 bases and J by 7 bases, with 3 bases of the junction left unmatched. The CDR3 bases are TGTGCCAGCAGTTACGGGACTAGCGGTGGGACCCAGTACTTC. Translation gives CASSYGTSGGTQYF.

The chain carries TRBV20-1 and TRBJ2-1; possibly TRBD1 for D (5 bases). CDR1 DFQATT and CDR2 SNEGSKA come from the germline V gene (reference sequence). The CDR3 is 13 residues long. V lost 5 bases and J 2 bases, leaving 10 bases between the germline ends. DNA for the CDR3: TGCAGTGCTCTGACAGAGACCTACAATGAGCAGTTCTTC. Its translation: CSALTETYNEQFF.

This clonotype came up a few times. The genes are TRBV20-1 and TRBJ2-7; D not certain. The CDR3 consists of 17 residues. Germline V gives CDR1 DFQATT, CDR2 SNEGSKA (reference sequence). Between the trimmed V and J ends, which lost 0 bases and 2 bases, there was a span of 20 bases. CDR3 loop: CSARDPPPPKGTYEQYF. The CDR3 coding sequence is TGCAGTGCTAGAGATCCTCCTCCTCCAAAAGGGACCTACGAGCAGTACTTC.

The V gene is TRBV6-2 or TRBV6-3, the J gene TRBJ2-2; D remains unclear. V dropped 3 bases and J dropped 4 bases, with 9 bases sitting between them. Looked up from germline, CDR1 is MNHEY and CDR2 is SVGEGT. The CDR3 is made up of 14 amino acids. CDR3 sequence: CASSYELLTGELFF. CDR3 nucleotides: TGTGCCAGCAGTTATGAGTTGCTCACCGGGGAGCTGTTTTTT.

This clonotype was detected only a few times. Written as DNA, the CDR3 is TGCAGCGTTGAAGGCTTTAGACAGGGCTGGGAGACCCAGTACTTC. This codes for CSVEGFRQGWETQYF. The gene calls are TRBV29-1 and TRBJ2-5; 7 bases align to TRBD1. This CDR3 spans 15 amino acids. Unmatched junction bases numbered 10, after V lost 1 base and J lost 5 bases. CDR1 is SQVTM and CDR2 is ANQGSEA in the germline V gene.

The V call is TRBV20-1, the J call TRBJ2-1; D perhaps matches TRBD1 (6 bases). The CDR3 length is 13 residues. Trimming cost V 3 bases and J 8 bases, with 14 bases left between them. From germline, CDR1 is DFQATT and CDR2 SNEGSKA (reference sequence). CDR3 sequence reads: CSASTGSSDEQFF. CDR3 DNA: TGCAGTGCTAGCACAGGGAGTAGCGATGAGCAGTTCTTC.

This sequence joins TRBV29-1 and TRBJ2-5; 9 bases align to TRBD2. The J call is doubtful: the DNA matches TRBJ2-1 better. The length of the CDR3 is 15 residues. In germline, CDR1 is SQVTM, CDR2 ANQGSEA. For the CDR3, the DNA is TGCAGCGTTGCCCTAGCGGGAAGGGGAAGCAATGAGCAGTTCTTC. It yields the protein CSVALAGRGSNEQFF.

This clonotype has a handful of counts. The V call is TRBV4-2, the J call TRBJ1-4; D unresolved. CDR3 length: 14 residues. Trimming stripped 3 bases from V and 2 bases from J, with 7 bases between. The germline gives CDR1 LGHNA, CDR2 YNFKEQ. The CDR3 DNA follows: TGTGCCAGCAGCCAGGCCCTTACTAATGAAAAACTGTTTTTT. Protein product: CASSQALTNEKLFF.

CDR3 region: CASSPGGPQSYEQYF. The CDR3 DNA reads as TGCGCCAGCAGCCCCGGGGGCCCACAGTCCTACGAGCAGTACTTC. The rearrangement links TRBV5-1 to TRBJ2-7; possibly TRBD1 or TRBD2 for D (6 bases each). Trimming removed 4 bases at V and 1 base at J, with 15 bases between. CDR1 is SGHRS, CDR2 YFSETQ, per germline. The CDR3 contains 15 residues.

Many counts were recorded for this clonotype. The gene calls are TRBV7-8 and TRBJ2-5; D remains unclear. Matching the DNA end better, TRBJ2-7 makes the J call doubtful. CDR3 size: 10 residues. Germline V CDR1 and CDR2: SGHVS, FQNEAQ. The CDR3 DNA follows: TGTGCCAGCGGCCACTACGAGCAGTACTTC. Its translation is CASGHYEQYF.

V is TRBV20-1 and J is TRBJ2-3; D may be TRBD1 or TRBD2 (6 bases each). The germline V gene encodes CDR1 DFQATT and CDR2 SNEGSKA (reference sequence). The CDR3 runs to 15 residues. Between the trimmed V and J ends, which lost 6 bases and 4 bases, there was a span of 20 bases. The DNA of the CDR3 is TGCAGTGCCATGACTAGGGGGAGGAGCCCAGATACGCAGTATTTT. Residues: CSAMTRGRSPDTQYF.

This clonotype occurred a few times. The chain has TRBV9 and TRBJ2-1; 10 bases are shared with TRBD2. The germline CDR1 and CDR2 sequences are SGDLS and YYNGEE. This CDR3 is 14 amino acids long. V trimming: 0 bases; J trimming: 9 bases; junction bases outside the gene matches: 3. This chain's CDR3 is CASSVALAGVEQFF. DNA for the CDR3: TGTGCCAGCAGCGTAGCTCTAGCGGGAGTTGAGCAGTTCTTC.

The chain couples TRBV6-1 to TRBJ1-1, with D unresolved. Trimming removed 4 bases from V and 2 bases from J, with 11 bases in between. The CDR3 extends over 14 amino acids. CDR1 and CDR2 from the germline V gene are MNHNS and SASEGT. CDR3 DNA sequence: TGTGCCAGCAGTGCATCCGGGATAAACACTGAAGCTTTCTTT. Its protein is CASSASGINTEAFF.

This chain joins TRBV5-1 and TRBJ2-1, with 7 bases matching TRBD2. This CDR3 has 15 amino acids. Germline V gene data show CDR1 as SGHRS and CDR2 as YFSETQ. After removal of 4 bases from V and 4 bases from J, the junction contained 8 bases not matched to a gene. The DNA of the CDR3 is TGCGCCAGCAGCGGGGGGGACTCCGCTTACAATGAGCAGTTCTTC. Its translation is CASSGGDSAYNEQFF.

The CDR3 DNA reads as TGTGCCAGCAGCTTAGCGGGGGCCGTTGCAGATACGCAGTATTTT. Translated, it gives CASSLAGAVADTQYF. The rearrangement links TRBV7-2 to TRBJ2-3, with D possibly TRBD1 on 6 matching bases. V lost 0 bases to trimming and J lost 4 bases, with 11 bases between them. This CDR3 has 15 amino acids. Germline values: CDR1 SGHTA, CDR2 FQGNSA. Using reference TRBV7-2 and TRBJ2-3 for the parts outside the CDR3, the full variable domain is GAGVSQSPSNKVTEKGKDVELRCDPISGHTALYWYRQSLGQGLEFLIYFQGNSAPDKSGLPSDRFSAERTGGSVSTLTIQRTQQEDSAVYLCASSLAGAVADTQYFGPGTRLTVL.

This chain links TRBV6-6 with TRBJ2-2, with D possibly being TRBD2 (6 bases). The CDR3 runs to 16 residues. The V end was cut by 11 bases, the J end by 7 bases, with 26 bases between. Germline V gene data show CDR1 as MNHNY and CDR2 as SVGAGI (reference sequence). The chain's CDR3 is CASTHGLLYGGGELFF. CDR3 coding DNA: TGTGCCTCAACACACGGACTTCTTTACGGGGGCGGGGAGCTGTTTTTT.

This chain links TRBV29-1 with TRBJ2-1, with D perhaps matching TRBD1 or TRBD2 (6 bases each). The germline V gene encodes CDR1 SQVTM and CDR2 ANQGSEA. The CDR3 loop spans 15 amino acids. V was shortened by 6 bases and J by 6 bases, with 21 bases between the two germline ends. The CDR3 here is CSVQLRGDRRNEQFF. DNA for the CDR3: TGCAGCGTGCAACTGAGGGGGGATCGGCGCAATGAGCAGTTCTTC.